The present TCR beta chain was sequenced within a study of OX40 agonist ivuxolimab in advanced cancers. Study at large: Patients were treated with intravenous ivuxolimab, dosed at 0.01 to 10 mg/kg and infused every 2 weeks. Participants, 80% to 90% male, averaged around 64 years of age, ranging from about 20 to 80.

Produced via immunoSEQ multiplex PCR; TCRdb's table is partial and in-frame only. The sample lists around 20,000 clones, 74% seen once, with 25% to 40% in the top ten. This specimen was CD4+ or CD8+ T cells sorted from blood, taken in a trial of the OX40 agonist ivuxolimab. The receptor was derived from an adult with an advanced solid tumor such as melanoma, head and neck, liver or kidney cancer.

The CDR3 DNA reads TGCGCCAGCAGCCAGGACCTAACAGGTCTGTTAACTAATGAAAAACTGTTTTTT. This translates into CASSQDLTGLLTNEKLFF. The V gene is TRBV4-3, the J gene TRBJ1-4, with D possibly matching TRBD1 (5 bases). The CDR3 spans 18 residues. V was clipped by 3 bases and J by 1 base, with 18 bases between them. Germline loops: CDR1 LGHNA, CDR2 YSLEER.